This T cell receptor beta chain emerged from a study of T cells in Graves' hyperthyroidism and ophthalmopathy. Study-level points and caveats: Expanded thyroid clonotypes (above 0.001) were mostly also found in blood.

The sample holds a few counts of this clonotype. Its antigen is undetermined. Amplified TCR beta CDR3 regions derived from RNA transcripts. First-round RT-PCR targeting the TCR CDR3 was performed with the HTBI primer set. From the multiplex PCR reads, TCRdb called clonotypes with MiXCR, one entry per CDR3 protein. The sample shows hundreds of thousands of distinct CDR3 sequences, around 21% of them seen only once. CDR1 is MNHEY and CDR2 is SVGAGI in the germline V gene. V lost 2 bases, J lost 4 bases, and 4 bases stayed unmatched. The CDR3 spans 16 residues. Ophthalmopathy patients showed a Clinical Activity Score of at least 3, NOSPECS grade of at least 4 and duration under 3 months.

This chain uses TRBV6-5 with TRBJ2-2; 10 bases match TRBD1. The source material was blood. The receptor's source is a man in his thirties or forties with Graves' ophthalmopathy. CDR3 DNA sequence: TGTGCCAGCAGTTACCGACAGGGGGCAAGCACCGGGGAGCTGTTTTTT. Its protein product is CASSYRQGASTGELFF.